The 4 T cell receptor beta chains presented below share a single source sample, sequenced in a study of T cell responses to AZD1222 COVID-19 vaccine. Profiled with immunoSEQ multiplex PCR; TCRdb holds only in-frame clones, not every one. Of around 150,000 clones listed, about 92% are singletons. Sequenced here: peripheral blood, sampled 28 days after the second AZD1222 dose. The source is an adult who received the AZD1222 COVID-19 vaccine.

J is TRBJ1-5 and V is TRBV18; D remains unclear. Germline V gives CDR1 KGHSH, CDR2 LQKENI. Trimming took 3 bases from V and 11 from J, leaving 17 bases between them. The CDR3 consists of 14 residues. CDR3 DNA sequence: TGTGCCAGCTCACCCGACAAAGGTGTGGTGGCCCAGCATTTT. Translation gives CASSPDKGVVAQHF.

The V call is TRBV4-2, the J call TRBJ2-7; TRBD1 matches 8 bases. This CDR3 has 15 residues. The germline V gene has CDR1 LGHNA and CDR2 YNFKEQ. V lost 1 base to trimming and J lost 5 bases; unmatched junction nucleotides: 7. CDR3 in DNA: TGTGCCAGCAGCCAAGGCAGTCAGGGGGCAGACGAGCAGTACTTC. This translates into CASSQGSQGADEQYF.

A single count supports this clone. The rearrangement uses TRBV5-1 and TRBJ2-5, with D maybe TRBD1 (6 bases). Trimming pared 1 base from V and 5 bases from J, leaving 24 bases between. This CDR3 comprises 18 residues. From germline, CDR1 is SGHRS and CDR2 YFSETQ. The CDR3 reads CASSLNLQGAASRETQYF. The DNA for the CDR3 is TGCGCCAGCAGCTTGAATCTACAGGGTGCCGCTTCCAGGGAGACCCAGTACTTC.

The V and J genes are TRBV30 and TRBJ1-2; no clear D gene. The V end lost 5 bases, the J end lost 4 bases, and 11 bases lay between the germline ends. Germline V gene data show CDR1 as GTSNPN and CDR2 as SVGIG (reference sequence). CDR3 length equals 12 residues. CDR3 sequence: CAWYAGSYGYTF. CDR3 nucleotide sequence: TGTGCCTGGTACGCAGGCAGCTATGGCTACACCTTC.